Shown below are 10 T cell receptor beta chains from a single sample sequenced in a study of ipilimumab plus nivolumab after autologous stem cell transplantation. Generated by immunoSEQ multiplex PCR, the TCRdb table keeps only in-frame clones and is missing some. The top ten clones hold roughly 5% of a sample with tens of thousands of clones, around 84% of them seen once. The material sequenced was PBMCs, taken in a trial of ipilimumab plus nivolumab as post-transplant consolidation. The receptors shown here come from a male donor with diffuse large B-cell lymphoma.

The CDR3 protein is CASLQHLAKNIQYF. In DNA, the CDR3 is TGTGCCAGCCTACAGCACCTAGCCAAAAACATTCAGTACTTC. The gene calls are TRBV2 and TRBJ2-4; D unresolved. CDR1 is SNHLY and CDR2 is FYNNEI in the germline V gene. The CDR3 has 14 amino acids. Trimming took 8 bases from V and 0 from J, leaving 11 bases between them.

The chain is built from TRBV10-2 and TRBJ1-2; perhaps TRBD1 as D (5 bases). CDR1 and CDR2 (germline): WSHSY, SAAADI. The CDR3 loop spans 13 amino acids. V was shortened by 8 bases and J by 2 bases, with 12 bases between the two germline ends. CDR3 in DNA: TGCGCCAGCTGTCTGGGACCCAACTATGGCTACACCTTC. It encodes CASCLGPNYGYTF.

This clone was seen only a few times. CDR3 sequence reads: CASSIDAQPRNGYTF. The CDR3 DNA follows: TGTGCCAGTAGTATAGATGCACAGCCCAGGAATGGCTACACCTTC. The V call is TRBV19, the J call TRBJ1-2; D uncertain. V gave up 0 bases and J gave up 6 bases, with 14 bases separating them. This CDR3 is 15 amino acids long. CDR1 is LNHDA and CDR2 is SQIVND in the germline V gene (reference sequence). The full variable domain, in which reference TRBV19 and TRBJ1-2 provide the parts outside the CDR3, is DGGITQSPKYLFRKEGQNVTLSCEQNLNHDAMYWYRQDPGQGLRLIYYSQIVNDFQKGDIAEGYSVSREKKESFPLTVTSAQKNPTAFYLCASSIDAQPRNGYTFGSGTRLTVV.

This chain connects TRBV19 to TRBJ1-1; maybe TRBD1 (5 bases). Germline CDR1 and CDR2: LNHDA and SQIVND (reference sequence). This CDR3 is 13 amino acids long. Trimming took off 8 bases at V and 5 bases at J, with 15 bases between the two ends. CDR3 DNA sequence: TGTGCCAGTGGGGCGCAGGGTGGAACTGAAGCTTTCTTT. Protein: CASGAQGGTEAFF.

This clone has only one observation. The chain employs TRBV5-1 and TRBJ1-2; perhaps TRBD1 as D (5 bases). This CDR3 is built from 13 residues. CDR1 is SGHRS and CDR2 is YFSETQ in the germline V gene. Between the trimmed V and J ends, which lost 2 bases and 6 bases, there was a span of 11 bases. The DNA for the CDR3 is TGCGCCAGCAGCTTAGGGGTGTTAAATGGCTACACCTTC. Translated: CASSLGVLNGYTF.

This chain links TRBV2 with TRBJ2-5; 11 nucleotides align to TRBD2. This CDR3 spans 18 amino acids. The trim removed 1 base at V and 5 bases at J, leaving 12 bases unmatched. CDR1 is SNHLY, CDR2 FYNNEI, per germline. For the CDR3, the DNA is TGTGCCAGCAGTGAAGTCTGGCTAGCGGGGGGACCTAGGGAGACCCAGTACTTC. Residues: CASSEVWLAGGPRETQYF.

This clone appeared a single time. The chain carries TRBV5-4 and TRBJ2-7; D may be TRBD1 (6 bases). CDR1 is SGHNT and CDR2 is YYREEE in the germline V gene (reference sequence). The V end was cut by 3 bases, the J end by 0 bases, with 13 bases between. The CDR3 has 15 amino acids. The CDR3 spells CASSSRTVGSYEQYF. The CDR3 region has the DNA TGTGCCAGCAGCTCGAGGACAGTCGGCTCCTACGAGCAGTACTTC.

This clone was recorded only once. This chain joins TRBV11-2 and TRBJ1-4; D is uncertain. CDR1 is SGHAT, CDR2 FQNNGV, per germline. CDR3 length: 16 residues. V was clipped by 5 bases and J by 8 bases, with 21 bases between them. CDR3 protein: CASSRGSAGSEEKLFF. CDR3 bases: TGTGCCAGCAGCCGTGGCTCTGCGGGGTCTGAGGAAAAACTGTTTTTT.

The genes are TRBV14 and TRBJ1-6; TRBD1 matches 7 bases. The CDR3 is 16 amino acids. Trimming removed 3 bases from V and 10 bases from J; junction bases left unmatched: 12. The germline V gene has CDR1 SGHDN and CDR2 FVKESK. The CDR3 spells CASSQGTATFGSPLHF. The CDR3, as DNA: TGTGCCAGCAGCCAGGGGACAGCGACTTTTGGATCACCCCTCCACTTT.

The V call is TRBV18, the J call TRBJ1-3; D gene unclear. The CDR3 runs 14 residues. The V end lost 6 bases, the J end lost 4 bases, and 13 bases lay between the germline ends. Germline V gene lookup returns CDR1 KGHSH and CDR2 LQKENI. CDR3: CASSPQAVGNTIYF. CDR3 nucleotide sequence: TGTGCCAGCTCTCCGCAGGCTGTCGGAAACACCATATATTTT.